These 26 T cell receptor beta chains originate from one sample sequenced in a study of blood T cell repertoires in COVID-19. The repertoire was sequenced with immunoSEQ multiplex PCR; TCRdb's copy has only in-frame clones and lacks some. The data contain around 300,000 clones, approximately 88% of them singletons. The specimen sequenced was PBMCs or T cells enriched from blood (not recorded which). These receptors were collected from a man younger than 40 who had recovered from COVID-19.

This clone occurred a few times. The chain has TRBV12-3 or TRBV12-4 and TRBJ1-1; perhaps TRBD1 as D (6 bases). This CDR3 region has 11 residues. Trimming removed 5 bases at V and 9 bases at J, with 10 bases between. The chain's CDR3 is CASSDRDKAFF. CDR3 nucleotide sequence: TGTGCCAGCAGTGACCGGGACAAAGCTTTCTTT.

The CDR3 region is CASSATAYSNQPQHF. CDR3 in DNA: TGTGCCAGCAGCGCCACAGCTTATAGCAATCAGCCCCAGCATTTT. The chain combines TRBV3-1 (or the pseudogene TRBV3-2) with TRBJ1-5, with no clear D. Germline CDR1 reads LGHDT; CDR2 reads YNNKEL (reference sequence). Trimming left V 5 bases short and J 0 bases short, with 11 bases between. The CDR3 length is 15 residues.

In DNA, the CDR3 is TGTGCCAGCTCACCACCACAGATACGACCGGGAGAAAAACTGTTTTTT. This sequence encodes CASSPPQIRPGEKLFF. This sequence joins TRBV18 and TRBJ1-4, with D uncertain. There are 16 residues in the CDR3. V gave up 0 bases and J gave up 8 bases, with 16 bases separating them. Germline CDR1 is KGHSH and CDR2 is LQKENI.

V gene TRBV7-9 combines with J gene TRBJ1-2; no firm D call. There are 12 residues in the CDR3. Germline CDR1 is SEHNR and CDR2 is FQNEAQ (reference sequence). The ends were cut back, 3 bases at V and 3 bases at J, with 5 bases in the middle. CDR3 residues: CASSLADYGYTF. Written as DNA, the CDR3 is TGTGCCAGCAGCTTGGCCGACTATGGCTACACCTTC.

V and J are TRBV20-1 and TRBJ2-5; D is uncertain. The V gene lost 0 bases and the J gene lost 5 bases, with 4 bases spanning the gap. From germline, CDR1 is DFQATT and CDR2 SNEGSKA (reference sequence). This CDR3 has 11 amino acids. The CDR3 is CSARDLETQYF. CDR3 in DNA: TGCAGTGCTAGAGATCTGGAGACCCAGTACTTC.

J is TRBJ1-2 and V is TRBV6-1, with D uncertain. The germline V gene encodes CDR1 MNHNS and CDR2 SASEGT. V was pared by 2 bases and J by 4 bases, with 14 bases between. The CDR3 is 15 residues long. CDR3 bases: TGTGCCAGCAGTGAAAGTATTGCGTCAGGCTATGGCTACACCTTC. Amino acid sequence: CASSESIASGYGYTF.

The CDR3 loop is CASSGGTAYEQYF. CDR3 nucleotide sequence: TGTGCCAGCAGCGGAGGGACAGCCTACGAGCAGTACTTC. This rearrangement joins TRBV5-4 to TRBJ2-7; a possible D gene is TRBD1 (7 bases). Germline V gene lookup returns CDR1 SGHNT and CDR2 YYREEE (reference sequence). The germline V and J ends were trimmed by 4 bases and 2 bases, with 10 bases remaining between them. There are 13 residues in the CDR3.

This chain joins TRBV10-3 and TRBJ2-5; TRBD2 agrees at 7 bases. The CDR3 covers 13 residues. Unmatched junction bases numbered 4, after V lost 6 bases and J lost 3 bases. CDR1 and CDR2 (germline): ENHRY, SYGVKD. CDR3 amino acids: CAISIGGKETQYF. The CDR3 region has the DNA TGTGCCATCAGCATCGGGGGGAAAGAGACCCAGTACTTC.

The V call is TRBV28, the J call TRBJ1-2, with 8 bases lining up with TRBD1. V shed 7 bases and J 5 bases; nucleotides not matched to a gene: 9. The CDR3 is made up of 14 amino acids. The germline V gene has CDR1 MDHEN and CDR2 SYDVKM. CDR3: CASTIWTGSYGYTF. Written as DNA, the CDR3 is TGTGCCAGCACCATTTGGACAGGGTCGTATGGCTACACCTTC.

This clone was counted only a few times. This chain links TRBV18 with TRBJ1-3; D unclear. The CDR3 contains 16 residues. Trimming took off 3 bases at V and 4 bases at J, with 16 bases between the two ends. Germline V gene sequence: CDR1 KGHSH, CDR2 LQKENI. The CDR3 is CASSPPQWLVGNTIYF. The CDR3 coding sequence is TGTGCCAGCTCACCTCCACAGTGGCTGGTCGGAAACACCATATATTTT.

This chain uses TRBV5-1 with TRBJ2-2, with 9 bases that match TRBD1. Germline V gene sequence: CDR1 SGHRS, CDR2 YFSETQ. Trimming took 1 base from V and 4 from J; bases not matched to a gene: 5. CDR3 length equals 16 residues. The CDR3 sequence: CASSLNRQGVTGELFF. The CDR3 DNA follows: TGCGCCAGCAGCTTGAATAGACAGGGGGTCACCGGGGAGCTGTTTTTT.

V is TRBV7-2 and J is TRBJ2-2; 8 bases align to TRBD1. Germline V gene sequence: CDR1 SGHTA, CDR2 FQGNSA. The CDR3 runs 16 residues. The trim removed 4 bases at V and 4 bases at J, leaving 8 bases unmatched. The CDR3 DNA is TGTGCCAGCAGCTACGCTCTACAGGGGGGCACCGGGGAGCTGTTTTTT. This gives the protein CASSYALQGGTGELFF.

The chain couples TRBV7-6 to TRBJ1-5; TRBD1 matches at 7 bases. J was trimmed by 3 bases and V by 5 bases; bases with no gene match: 22. This CDR3 has 20 amino acids. Germline V gene lookup returns CDR1 SGHVS and CDR2 FNYEAQ. As DNA, the CDR3 is TGTGCCAGCAGCGCCCCGGGACAGCAAATTCCTTTAGAGGTCAATCAGCCCCAGCATTTT. Translated: CASSAPGQQIPLEVNQPQHF.

In its sample, this clone was seen once. The rearrangement joins TRBV18 to TRBJ2-2; a weak D match, TRBD2 (6 bases). V lost 0 bases to trimming and J lost 1 base, with 6 bases between them. CDR1 KGHSH and CDR2 LQKENI come from the germline V gene. The CDR3 is made up of 15 amino acids. The CDR3, as DNA: TGTGCCAGCTCACCACCGGGGGGGAACACCGGGGAGCTGTTTTTT. Translation gives CASSPPGGNTGELFF.

The chain links TRBV11-1 to TRBJ2-7; a possible D gene is TRBD2 (5 bases). Germline CDR1 SGHAT, CDR2 FQDESV (reference sequence). The CDR3 is made up of 12 amino acids. V was trimmed by 5 bases and J by 3 bases, leaving 8 bases between them. The CDR3 bases are TGTGCCAGCAGCCCAGGAGGCTACGAGCAGTACTTC. As protein: CASSPGGYEQYF.

This chain connects TRBV2 to TRBJ2-7; 11 nucleotides match TRBD2. The junction had 8 bases not matched to a gene; V was cut back by 8 bases and J by 2 bases. The germline V gene encodes CDR1 SNHLY and CDR2 FYNNEI. The CDR3 totals 15 residues. CDR3 sequence (DNA): TGTGCCAGCGGAATGACTAGCGGGGCGACCTACGAGCAGTACTTC. This gives the protein CASGMTSGATYEQYF.

This chain uses TRBV6-5 with TRBJ1-4, with D perhaps TRBD1 (6 bases). The germline V gene encodes CDR1 MNHEY and CDR2 SVGAGI. This CDR3 has 13 residues. Trimming took 8 bases from V and 3 from J, leaving 10 bases between them. The DNA for the CDR3 is TGTGCCAGCGGGGGACACTCTAATGAAAAACTGTTTTTT. Translation: CASGGHSNEKLFF.

Here the CDR3 reads CASRKGGSGELFF. Written as DNA, the CDR3 is TGTGCCAGCAGAAAGGGGGGGTCCGGGGAGCTGTTTTTT. The chain carries TRBV6-5 and TRBJ2-2; the D gene is possibly TRBD2 (7 bases). Germline-derived CDR1 and CDR2 are MNHEY and SVGAGI. The CDR3 runs 13 residues. V dropped 6 bases and J dropped 6 bases, with 11 bases sitting between them.

The chain carries TRBV11-3 and TRBJ1-4; D not resolved. Trimming removed 5 bases at V and 6 bases at J, with 16 bases between. The CDR3 length is 15 residues. CDR1 and CDR2 from the germline V gene are SGHNT and YENEEA. Here the CDR3 reads CASSPPREKDEKLFF. CDR3 in DNA: TGTGCCAGCAGCCCGCCGAGGGAGAAGGATGAAAAACTGTTTTTT.

In nucleotides, the CDR3 is TGTGCCAGCAGCTTGGCCTTTTCTAGCGCTAACAATGAGCAGTTCTTC. Translation gives CASSLAFSSANNEQFF. V gene TRBV5-6 combines with J gene TRBJ2-1; TRBD2 might be the D (6 bases). The V gene's germline CDR1 is SGHDT and CDR2 YYEEEE. V lost 0 bases, J lost 5 bases, and 15 bases lay in between. This CDR3 has 16 residues.

V usage is TRBV11-3 and J usage is TRBJ1-1, with D possibly matching TRBD1 (5 bases). The V and J ends lost 0 bases and 5 bases respectively, with 22 bases between them. The CDR3 is 18 residues long. CDR1 and CDR2 from the germline V gene are SGHNT and YENEEA. Written as DNA, the CDR3 is TGTGCCAGCAGCTTAGATCGCCCAGGGTCTGCTGGAGAAACTGAAGCTTTCTTT. Its protein product is CASSLDRPGSAGETEAFF.

This rearrangement joins TRBV6-5 to TRBJ1-5, with TRBD1 identical over 7 bases. The germline V gene has CDR1 MNHEY and CDR2 SVGAGI. J lost 2 bases, V lost 2 bases, and 3 bases had no gene match. The CDR3 is made up of 15 amino acids. CDR3 DNA sequence: TGTGCCAGCAGTTACCCCGGACAGGGCAATCAGCCCCAGCATTTT. This codes for CASSYPGQGNQPQHF.

V and J are TRBV28 and TRBJ2-3; 7 bases fit TRBD2. CDR3 length: 16 amino acids. Looked up from germline, CDR1 is MDHEN and CDR2 is SYDVKM. J gave up 2 bases and V 1 base, and 6 bases lay outside the gene matches. The CDR3 spells CASSLSSSGSTDTQYF. The CDR3 coding sequence is TGTGCCAGCAGTTTATCCTCTAGCGGATCCACAGATACGCAGTATTTT.

In its sample, this clone was seen once. The chain couples TRBV6-5 to TRBJ1-1; the D gene is possibly TRBD1 (5 bases). The CDR3 runs 14 residues. CDR1 is MNHEY, CDR2 SVGAGI, per germline. Trimming cost V 0 bases and J 10 bases, with 15 bases left between them. This chain's CDR3 is CASSYSPGLDRAFF. DNA for the CDR3: TGTGCCAGCAGTTACTCGCCAGGGTTGGATCGAGCTTTCTTT.

The chain is built from TRBV30 and TRBJ2-1; maybe TRBD2 (6 bases). Between the trimmed V and J ends, which lost 1 base and 7 bases, there was a span of 14 bases. Germline V gives CDR1 GTSNPN, CDR2 SVGIG (reference sequence). The CDR3 has 14 residues. CDR3 protein: CAWSALRGVNEQFF. The CDR3 DNA reads TGTGCCTGGAGTGCCCTGCGGGGAGTAAATGAGCAGTTCTTC.

The V call is TRBV27, the J call TRBJ2-1; D may be TRBD2 (6 bases). The ends were cut back, 0 bases at V and 3 bases at J, with 15 bases in the middle. The CDR3 runs 17 residues. The germline CDR1 and CDR2 sequences are MNHEY and SMNVEV (reference sequence). The DNA for the CDR3 is TGTGCCAGCAGTTTATCTGGGCGGGGAATACGCTACAATGAGCAGTTCTTC. Its protein product is CASSLSGRGIRYNEQFF.